By share of the sample, the clone carrying this T cell receptor beta chain is large. Its antigen is not known. This sample is drawn from a study of circulating CD8 cells and anti-PD-1 response in melanoma. Study-wide context: Patients received intravenous nivolumab, 3 mg/kg, every 2 weeks. Six of 13 patients had prior targeted therapy or immunotherapy; seven did not. Study-wide results and caveats: Published repertoire comparisons used only baseline and M1 samples from a small cohort with few responders. Clonotype sharing was highest between DPOS and TIGIT subsets.

Each library started from 15 ng of total RNA using the QIAseq Immune Repertoire TCR panel. TCRdb re-derived calls from the reads in MiXCR, one entry per CDR3 protein. The table includes approximately 150 distinct CDR3 sequences, around 5% detected once. Germline loops: CDR1 LGHNA, CDR2 YNFKEQ. V was pared by 1 base and J by 2 bases, with 10 bases between. The CDR3 is 15 residues long. Sorting of live CD3+CD8+TCRalphabeta+ cells by PD-1 and/or TIGIT gave four subsets. The chain joins TRBV4-2 to TRBJ2-3; no definite D call. The sample consisted of CD8+ T cells from PBMCs, taken at baseline or after one month of anti-PD-1 therapy (not recorded which). This clonotype was obtained from a human donor with melanoma. The CDR3 coding sequence is TGTGCCAGCAGCCAAGCGAGAGGTGACACAGATACGCAGTATTTT. Amino acid sequence: CASSQARGDTDTQYF.